This TCR beta chain is drawn from a study of CD8+CD57+ T cells in acquired aplastic anemia. Patients chosen for sequencing had CD8+CD57+ cells that had expanded, as shown by flow cytometry. CDR1 and CDR2 (germline): DFQATT, SNEGSKA (reference sequence). The trim removed 6 bases at V and 7 bases at J, leaving 17 bases unmatched. This CDR3 comprises 16 residues. Genomic DNA templated the TCR beta VDJ and CDR3 profiling. TCRdb re-analysed the reads in MiXCR, keeping a single row per CDR3 protein. The table records fewer than 200,000 distinct CDR3 sequences, less than 60% of them present only once. The clonotype comes from a human donor with aplastic anemia. The V and J genes are TRBV20-1 and TRBJ1-5; TRBD1 matches 8 bases. Material: sorted CD4+, CD8+, or CD8+CD57+ T cells (not recorded which) from PBMCs. CDR3 sequence: CSAQGAEGGGRQPQHF. In DNA, the CDR3 is TGCAGTGCCCAGGGGGCGGAGGGCGGGGGCAGACAGCCCCAGCATTTT.